The 30 T cell receptor beta chains listed next were all sequenced from one sample in a study of identical twins. TCRdb analysed the 5' RACE reads with MiXCR anew, one entry per CDR3 protein. The top ten hold 0.91% of the sample, which has about 520,000 distinct CDR3 sequences, about 20% seen once. These records were also assigned to another study, of T cells expressing NK-cell markers.

Specimen: CD4+ T cells sorted from blood. The receptor source for this set is a woman under 30 in good health.

This clonotype was detected only a few times. CDR3 loop: CASSGTAASNQPQHF. CDR3 bases: TGTGCCAGCAGCGGGACAGCCGCTAGCAATCAGCCCCAGCATTTT. This chain joins TRBV9 and TRBJ1-5, with a possible D match to TRBD1 (6 bases). Germline V gives CDR1 SGDLS, CDR2 YYNGEE. V was cut by 3 bases and J by 0 bases, with 10 bases left in between. The CDR3 is made up of 15 amino acids.

This clonotype has only a few counts. The chain uses TRBV7-9 and TRBJ2-5; D unresolved. CDR1 is SEHNR and CDR2 is FQNEAQ in the germline V gene (reference sequence). CDR3 length equals 14 residues. V lost 1 base and J lost 5, with 11 bases in between. The CDR3 bases are TGTGCCAGCAGCTTAGGCCGGATGAGCGAGACCCAGTACTTC. It codes for CASSLGRMSETQYF.

This clonotype was seen more than once but under ten times. This chain links TRBV12-3 or TRBV12-4 with TRBJ2-6, with D unresolved. Trimming pared 3 bases from V and 0 bases from J, leaving 6 bases between. This CDR3 has 15 amino acids. CDR3 protein: CASSLFLSGANVLTF. The CDR3, as DNA: TGTGCCAGCAGTTTGTTTCTCTCTGGGGCCAACGTCCTGACTTTC.

This clonotype was counted many times. The chain employs TRBV5-1 and TRBJ2-7, with a tentative D call TRBD1 (6 bases). CDR3 size: 14 residues. V was clipped by 4 bases and J by 0 bases, with 11 bases between them. Germline-derived CDR1 and CDR2 are SGHRS and YFSETQ. Here the CDR3 DNA reads TGCGCCAGCAGCCTTTTACAGGGCTCCTACGAGCAGTACTTC. Translating gives CASSLLQGSYEQYF.

The chain combines TRBV7-2 with TRBJ2-3, with 8 bases matching TRBD2. Germline V lookup: CDR1 SGHTA, CDR2 FQGNSA. This CDR3 comprises 17 residues. V lost 5 bases, J lost 1 base, and 11 bases stayed unmatched. CDR3 residues: CASSIHTGGSGTDTQYF. The CDR3 DNA sequence: TGTGCCAGCAGCATTCATACGGGAGGGAGTGGCACAGATACGCAGTATTTT.

The gene calls are TRBV7-9 and TRBJ2-7; a weak D match, TRBD1 (7 bases). Trimming took off 5 bases at V and 9 bases at J, with 14 bases between the two ends. The CDR3 loop spans 12 amino acids. The germline CDR1 and CDR2 sequences are SEHNR and FQNEAQ (reference sequence). This CDR3 is CASSRQGGRQYF. In DNA form, the CDR3 reads TGTGCCAGCAGCAGACAGGGAGGCAGGCAGTACTTC.

In this sample, this clonotype turned up a few times. The rearrangement links TRBV6-1 to TRBJ2-6; D remains ambiguous. The ends were cut back, 5 bases at V and 0 bases at J, with 11 bases in the middle. The CDR3 spans 16 residues. CDR1 is MNHNS and CDR2 is SASEGT in the germline V gene. For the CDR3, the DNA is TGTGCCAGCAGTACAATCCGGAGCTCTGGGGCCAACGTCCTGACTTTC. It encodes CASSTIRSSGANVLTF.

There are a few counts of this clonotype. The V and J genes are TRBV5-1 and TRBJ2-3; 7 bases are a match to TRBD2. The germline V gene has CDR1 SGHRS and CDR2 YFSETQ. The CDR3 is made up of 17 amino acids. Trimming at V came to 2 bases and at J to 1 base, leaving 10 bases not matched to a gene. DNA of the CDR3: TGCGCCAGCAGCTTTAGGGAGGGCGGTCGTGGCACAGATACGCAGTATTTT. Its translation is CASSFREGGRGTDTQYF.

The chain recombines TRBV18 with TRBJ1-5; possible D gene TRBD1, 6 bases. V lost 6 bases and J lost 4, with 16 bases in between. The CDR3 has 15 residues. CDR1 is KGHSH, CDR2 LQKENI, per germline. DNA of the CDR3: TGTGCCAGCTCGCCTGCTGGACAGTATAATCAGCCCCAGCATTTT. It specifies CASSPAGQYNQPQHF.

This clonotype has a single count. Written as DNA, the CDR3 is TGCAGTCCTAAGACATGGGCTTCGCAAGAGACCCAGTACTTC. It encodes CSPKTWASQETQYF. The chain couples TRBV20-1 to TRBJ2-5, with D unclear. Deletions cut 8 bases from V and 2 bases from J, with 18 bases between. CDR1 and CDR2 (germline): DFQATT, SNEGSKA (reference sequence). There are 14 residues in the CDR3.

The chain couples TRBV24-1 to TRBJ2-2; no clear D gene. The germline CDR1 and CDR2 sequences are KGHDR and SFDVKD. The CDR3 is 14 amino acids. With 3 bases removed from V and 8 bases from J, the gap between germline ends came to 12 bases. CDR3 amino acids: CATSDAQDSGELFF. DNA of the CDR3: TGTGCCACCAGTGATGCCCAAGACTCGGGGGAGCTGTTTTTT.

Only one count was recorded for this clonotype. The chain combines TRBV6-1 with TRBJ2-3, with 7 positions matching TRBD1. CDR3 size: 15 residues. J gave up 1 base and V 2 bases, and 3 bases lay outside the gene matches. The V gene's germline CDR1 is MNHNS and CDR2 SASEGT. Written as DNA, the CDR3 is TGTGCCAGCAGTGAACTTGGGACAGGCACAGATACGCAGTATTTT. Residues: CASSELGTGTDTQYF.

This chain connects TRBV5-6 to TRBJ2-1; D could derive from TRBD1 or TRBD2 (6 bases each). Between the trimmed V and J ends, which lost 7 bases and 4 bases, there was a span of 12 bases. Germline CDR1 is SGHDT and CDR2 is YYEEEE. The CDR3 has 13 amino acids. This chain's CDR3 is CASEGGWYNEQFF. The CDR3 bases are TGTGCCAGCGAGGGGGGCTGGTACAATGAGCAGTTCTTC.

The CDR3 sequence: CASSPDRASRYF. The CDR3, as DNA: TGTGCCAGCAGCCCGGACAGGGCCAGTAGGTATTTT. This sequence joins TRBV14 and TRBJ2-3, with 8 bases lining up with TRBD1. After removal of 4 bases from V and 14 bases from J, the junction contained 8 bases not matched to a gene. Per the germline V gene, CDR1 is SGHDN and CDR2 is FVKESK. The CDR3 length is 12 residues.

The genes are TRBV6-5 and TRBJ2-7; D is tentatively TRBD1 or TRBD2 (6 bases each). Trimming left V 2 bases short and J 1 base short, with 9 bases between. The CDR3 length is 14 residues. Per the germline V gene, CDR1 is MNHEY and CDR2 is SVGAGI. CDR3 DNA: TGTGCCAGCAGTTACGGGGGGCGGTCCTACGAGCAGTACTTC. Residues: CASSYGGRSYEQYF.

V usage is TRBV5-1 and J usage is TRBJ2-5, with TRBD2 matching 10 bases. Germline V CDR1 and CDR2: SGHRS, YFSETQ. The CDR3 covers 15 residues. Trimming at V came to 0 bases and at J to 2 bases, leaving 1 base not matched to a gene. The CDR3 nucleotides are TGCGCCAGCAGCTTGGAGCGGGGGGGACAAGAGACCCAGTACTTC. The encoded protein is CASSLERGGQETQYF.

In this sample, this clonotype turned up a few times. The V gene is TRBV20-1, the J gene TRBJ2-5, with D tentatively TRBD1 or TRBD2 (6 bases each). The germline V gene encodes CDR1 DFQATT and CDR2 SNEGSKA (reference sequence). The V and J ends lost 3 bases and 5 bases respectively, with 22 bases between them. The CDR3 has 16 residues. CDR3 nucleotides: TGCAGTGCTAGCGGGCCTCTAGGCAGGGGAGGCGAGACCCAGTACTTC. Translation gives CSASGPLGRGGETQYF.

This clonotype has just a few counts. This chain joins TRBV10-3 and TRBJ2-7, with 9 bases identical to TRBD2. This CDR3 comprises 12 residues. Trimming at V came to 7 bases and at J to 3 bases, leaving 1 base not matched to a gene. Germline lookup yields CDR1 ENHRY and CDR2 SYGVKD. The CDR3 region is CAINSGSYEQYF. CDR3 bases: TGTGCCATCAATAGCGGGAGCTACGAGCAGTACTTC.

This chain uses TRBV7-3 with TRBJ2-2; 9 nucleotides match TRBD1. J gave up 4 bases and V 5 bases, and 5 bases lay outside the gene matches. Germline assignment: CDR1 SGHTA and CDR2 FQGTGA. There are 15 residues in the CDR3. The CDR3 loop reads CASSPRTGATGELFF. Here the CDR3 DNA reads TGTGCCAGCAGCCCGCGGACAGGGGCCACCGGGGAGCTGTTTTTT.

The genes are TRBV20-1 and TRBJ2-7; tentative D call: TRBD1 (6 bases). Trimming took 5 bases from V and 0 from J, leaving 17 bases between them. This CDR3 comprises 15 residues. Germline V gene sequence: CDR1 DFQATT, CDR2 SNEGSKA (reference sequence). The CDR3 sequence is CSARVGAGPSYEQYF. The CDR3 DNA is TGCAGTGCTCGGGTGGGGGCAGGGCCCTCCTACGAGCAGTACTTC.

This clonotype appeared a few times. The V gene is TRBV5-1, the J gene TRBJ1-1; tentative D call: TRBD1 (5 bases). The V end lost 3 bases, the J end lost 1 base, and 10 bases lay between the germline ends. The germline CDR1 and CDR2 sequences are SGHRS and YFSETQ. The CDR3 totals 14 residues. This chain's CDR3 is CASSWGGGNTEAFF. Written as DNA, the CDR3 is TGCGCCAGCAGCTGGGGTGGGGGGAACACTGAAGCTTTCTTT.

V usage is TRBV20-1 and J usage is TRBJ2-3, with D possibly matching TRBD2 (5 bases). Germline V gene data show CDR1 as DFQATT and CDR2 as SNEGSKA (reference sequence). V dropped 3 bases and J dropped 0 bases, with 19 bases sitting between them. There are 17 residues in the CDR3. CDR3 in DNA: TGCAGTGCTAGGGACGGAGGTGGCAATTATAGCACAGATACGCAGTATTTT. Protein sequence: CSARDGGGNYSTDTQYF.

Details on this clonotype: A much larger clone differs by one base, so this may be a read error. The rearrangement links TRBV12-3 or TRBV12-4 to TRBJ1-2, with 8 bases identical to TRBD1. This CDR3 region has 13 residues. CDR3 protein: CTSSLSDRGGYTF. The CDR3 nucleotides are TGTACCAGCAGTTTATCTGACAGGGGCGGCTACACCTTC.

This clonotype has just a few counts. The chain has TRBV20-1 and TRBJ1-6; D possibly corresponds to TRBD1 (5 bases). The germline CDR1 and CDR2 sequences are DFQATT and SNEGSKA (reference sequence). The length of the CDR3 is 15 residues. The V and J ends lost 4 bases and 1 base respectively, with 11 bases between them. The CDR3 protein is CSATPEGSYNSPLHF. Written as DNA, the CDR3 is TGCAGTGCTACGCCGGAGGGGTCCTATAATTCACCCCTCCACTTT.

The V call is TRBV11-3, the J call TRBJ2-3; D possibly corresponds to TRBD1 (6 bases). Per the germline V gene, CDR1 is SGHNT and CDR2 is YENEEA. V gave up 7 bases and J gave up 0 bases, with 11 bases separating them. The CDR3 runs to 14 residues. CDR3 coding DNA: TGTGCCAGCACCGGGACACGAAGCACAGATACGCAGTATTTT. This translates into CASTGTRSTDTQYF.

On this clonotype: One end of the junction varies from germline; a read error may be responsible. V is TRBV20-1 and J is TRBJ2-5; TRBD1 matches at 7 bases. Germline CDR1 and CDR2: DFQATT and SNEGSKA (reference sequence). The CDR3 is 16 amino acids. The CDR3 coding sequence is TGCTGTGCTAGAGCTCTTCGGCAGGGGGTTCGAGAGACCCAGTACTTC. As protein: CCARALRQGVRETQYF.

V gene TRBV5-1 combines with J gene TRBJ1-1; D may be TRBD1 (5 bases). The CDR3 contains 15 residues. The germline gives CDR1 SGHRS, CDR2 YFSETQ. Trimming removed 0 bases at V and 0 bases at J, with 9 bases between. The CDR3 loop is CASSLGQTVNTEAFF. The CDR3 DNA reads TGCGCCAGCAGCTTGGGACAGACTGTGAACACTGAAGCTTTCTTT.

CDR3 DNA: TGTGCCAGCTCACCAGCGACAGGGGATATCAGGGCCCTCCACTTT. It codes for CASSPATGDIRALHF. The chain joins TRBV18 to TRBJ1-6; TRBD1 matches 8 bases. Per germline, CDR1 KGHSH and CDR2 LQKENI. CDR3 size: 15 residues. The J segment lost 14 bases and the V segment lost 2 bases, leaving 11 bases of the junction unmatched.

This clonotype was detected many times. The rearrangement links TRBV20-1 to TRBJ1-1; no reliable D call. This CDR3 region has 12 residues. Germline V gives CDR1 DFQATT, CDR2 SNEGSKA (reference sequence). V gave up 5 bases and J gave up 4 bases, with 11 bases separating them. DNA of the CDR3: TGCAGTGCTTTGGGTCATGGCACTGAAGCTTTCTTT. Protein product: CSALGHGTEAFF.

This clonotype was seen only a few times. V is TRBV7-2 and J is TRBJ1-2, with 9 bases matching TRBD1. CDR3 length: 15 amino acids. The ends lost 5 bases at V and 5 bases at J; junction bases unmatched: 9. Germline V gives CDR1 SGHTA, CDR2 FQGNSA. The CDR3 loop reads CASSEGTGKGYGYTF. The CDR3 bases are TGTGCCAGCAGCGAGGGGACAGGGAAGGGGTATGGCTACACCTTC.